This T cell receptor beta chain is from a study of hypomethylating agent response in myelodysplastic syndrome. Study information: The myelodysplastic syndrome patients comprised fewer than ten men and a couple of women. Response meant complete response or hematologic improvement; all other patients were non-responders. Study-level points and caveats: Healthy controls were not age-matched to MDS patients, possibly affecting comparisons. Across all patients and within response groups, hypomethylating treatment left richness, diversity and clonality without significant change.

Libraries were prepared by immunoSEQ multiplex PCR; TCRdb keeps only in-frame clonotypes and omits some of them. The sample has some 5,900 clones, about 85% seen once. Worth noting for this clone: Its antigen is as yet unknown.

Source: bone marrow, taken before or after starting hypomethylating agent treatment for myelodysplastic syndrome (not recorded which). The sequence was obtained from a human donor with myelodysplastic syndrome.

The CDR3 region has the DNA TGTGCCAGCCACGGACAGGGAGGGACTGAAGCTTTCTTT. Encoded protein: CASHGQGGTEAFF. The genes are TRBV11-2 and TRBJ1-1, with TRBD1 matching 8 bases. The CDR3 has 13 amino acids. The V segment lost 8 bases and the J segment 5 bases; nucleotides outside the gene matches: 7. Germline values: CDR1 SGHAT, CDR2 FQNNGV.